The 21 T cell receptor beta chains given below trace back to one sample, sequenced in a study of identifying expanded T cells in peripheral blood. Data came from immunoSEQ multiplex PCR; TCRdb stores just in-frame clones and leaves some out. The sample holds approximately 100,000 clones, 87% seen once. Sequenced material: blood. The origin of the receptors is a person aged 18 to 75 in good health.

Concerning this clone itself: A read error is possible here, since a much larger clone lies one base away. The chain couples TRBV2 to TRBJ1-1; TRBD1 is a possible D gene (6 bases). The ends were cut back, 4 bases at V and 0 bases at J, with 6 bases in the middle. CDR3 length equals 13 residues. Germline CDR1 and CDR2: SNHLY and FYNNEI. The CDR3 reads CASSGQVNTEAFF. The DNA of the CDR3 is TGTGCCAGCAGTGGACAGGTGAACACTGAAGCTTTCTTT.

This clone was seen a handful of times. This rearrangement joins TRBV2 to TRBJ1-2; a possible D gene is TRBD1 (6 bases). Germline V CDR1 and CDR2: SNHLY, FYNNEI. The CDR3 has 15 residues. V dropped 7 bases and J dropped 3 bases, with 18 bases sitting between them. This CDR3 reads CASTMGGGGDYGYTF. As DNA, the CDR3 is TGTGCCAGCACCATGGGAGGGGGAGGGGACTATGGCTACACCTTC.

This clone was seen a handful of times. The chain has TRBV5-1 and TRBJ2-5; 14 positions match TRBD2. With 2 bases clipped from V and 5 bases from J, the junction kept 5 bases outside the gene matches. The CDR3 loop spans 16 amino acids. Looked up from germline, CDR1 is SGHRS and CDR2 is YFSETQ. The CDR3: CASSFGTSGGRETQYF. The CDR3 nucleotides are TGCGCCAGCAGCTTCGGGACTAGCGGGGGTAGGGAGACCCAGTACTTC.

The V call is TRBV5-1, the J call TRBJ2-5, with 7 bases fitting TRBD2. V shed 4 bases and J 1 base; nucleotides not matched to a gene: 10. This CDR3 region has 16 residues. From germline, CDR1 is SGHRS and CDR2 YFSETQ. The chain's CDR3 is CASSRGDSGFQETQYF. CDR3 nucleotide sequence: TGCGCCAGCAGCCGGGGGGATTCCGGGTTCCAAGAGACCCAGTACTTC.

CDR3 sequence reads: CASSHPDVQEQYF. CDR3 DNA: TGCGCCAGCAGCCACCCGGACGTTCAGGAGCAGTACTTC. This rearrangement joins TRBV4-1 to TRBJ2-7; D ambiguous. The germline V and J ends were trimmed by 3 bases and 7 bases, with 13 bases remaining between them. The V gene's germline CDR1 is MGHRA and CDR2 YSYEKL. CDR3 length equals 13 residues.

V gene TRBV19 combines with J gene TRBJ1-1; perhaps TRBD1 as D (5 bases). The germline CDR1 and CDR2 sequences are LNHDA and SQIVND (reference sequence). V lost 7 bases, J lost 3 bases, and 24 bases lay in between. The CDR3 runs to 17 residues. CDR3: CASNPLFFGGVDTEAFF. The CDR3 DNA is TGTGCCAGTAATCCCCTCTTTTTTGGAGGGGTGGACACTGAAGCTTTCTTT.

The chain is built from TRBV28 and TRBJ2-3; D might be TRBD1 (5 bases). V lost 4 bases and J 4 bases, leaving 9 bases between the germline ends. The CDR3 has 13 amino acids. Germline values: CDR1 MDHEN, CDR2 SYDVKM. The DNA for the CDR3 is TGTGCCAGCAGTTGGCCAGGGTCAGATACGCAGTATTTT. Encoded protein: CASSWPGSDTQYF.

DNA for the CDR3: TGTGCCAGCAGTTGGGGGTCCGAGACCCAGTACTTC. This sequence encodes CASSWGSETQYF. The V call is TRBV28, the J call TRBJ2-5; D may correspond to TRBD1 or TRBD2 (5 bases each). Trimming shortened V by 4 bases and J by 5 bases, and 8 bases separated the two germline ends. CDR1 and CDR2 (germline): MDHEN, SYDVKM. This CDR3 region has 12 residues.

This clone was recorded once. This chain uses TRBV5-5 with TRBJ1-5; D is possibly TRBD1 (6 bases). V dropped 0 bases and J dropped 7 bases, with 11 bases sitting between them. Germline assignment: CDR1 SGHKS and CDR2 YYEKEE (reference sequence). The CDR3 has 14 amino acids. The CDR3 coding sequence is TGTGCCAGCAGCTTGGCAGGGGAGGGCCAGCCCCAGCATTTT. Translated, it gives CASSLAGEGQPQHF.

The chain links TRBV6-5 to TRBJ1-4; D remains ambiguous. Trimming left V 7 bases short and J 0 bases short, with 9 bases between. The germline V gene has CDR1 MNHEY and CDR2 SVGAGI. The CDR3 is 14 amino acids. CDR3 sequence: CASTDTSTNEKLFF. CDR3 nucleotide sequence: TGTGCCAGCACCGACACCTCAACTAATGAAAAACTGTTTTTT.

This chain joins TRBV19 and TRBJ1-5; D is unresolved. The CDR3 is 15 residues long. Germline values: CDR1 LNHDA, CDR2 SQIVND (reference sequence). V lost 7 bases, J lost 1 base, and 14 bases lay in between. CDR3 sequence: CASKSRSGSNQPQHF. As DNA, the CDR3 is TGTGCCAGTAAAAGTCGGAGCGGGAGCAATCAGCCCCAGCATTTT. The entire variable domain, with the rest obtained from reference TRBV19 and TRBJ1-5, is as follows: DGGITQSPKYLFRKEGQNVTLSCEQNLNHDAMYWYRQDPGQGLRLIYYSQIVNDFQKGDIAEGYSVSREKKESFPLTVTSAQKNPTAFYLCASKSRSGSNQPQHFGDGTRLSIL.

The gene calls are TRBV5-1 and TRBJ2-1, with D possibly TRBD1 on 6 matching bases. V lost 4 bases and J lost 3, with 11 bases in between. The CDR3 is 14 amino acids. The germline gives CDR1 SGHRS, CDR2 YFSETQ. CDR3 bases: TGCGCCAGCAGCCCAGGGGACGGCTACAATGAGCAGTTCTTC. It yields the protein CASSPGDGYNEQFF.

This chain joins TRBV2 and TRBJ2-1; 8 nucleotides line up with TRBD2. The germline gives CDR1 SNHLY, CDR2 FYNNEI. Trimming removed 7 bases from V and 3 bases from J; junction bases left unmatched: 11. The length of the CDR3 is 16 residues. The CDR3 DNA follows: TGTGCCAGCAACGAACTAGCGGACGCCGGCTACAATGAGCAGTTCTTC. Its translation is CASNELADAGYNEQFF.

The chain has TRBV7-9 and TRBJ1-1; no definite D call. V was pared by 3 bases and J by 1 base, with 9 bases between. CDR1 and CDR2 from the germline V gene are SEHNR and FQNEAQ (reference sequence). The CDR3 covers 14 residues. The CDR3 region is CASSLRSANTEAFF. The CDR3 nucleotides are TGTGCCAGCAGCTTGCGATCCGCGAACACTGAAGCTTTCTTT.

The CDR3 protein is CASSLSSGGATGELFF. The CDR3 nucleotides are TGTGCCAGCAGCTTATCTTCCGGGGGGGCCACCGGGGAGCTGTTTTTT. The chain has TRBV13 and TRBJ2-2; 8 positions match TRBD2. This CDR3 region has 16 residues. Germline lookup yields CDR1 PRHDT and CDR2 FYEKMQ (reference sequence). V gave up 2 bases and J gave up 4 bases; unmatched junction bases: 6.

The chain uses TRBV4-2 and TRBJ1-5, with 12 bases that match TRBD1. V trimming: 0 bases; J trimming: 7 bases; junction bases outside the gene matches: 4. Looked up from germline, CDR1 is LGHNA and CDR2 is YNFKEQ. There are 16 residues in the CDR3. In nucleotides, the CDR3 is TGTGCCAGCAGCCAAGATGGGACAGGGGGCGGCCAGCCCCAGCATTTT. Its translation: CASSQDGTGGGQPQHF.

A note on this clone: Other DNA sequences in the sample encode the same CDR3. The rearrangement uses TRBV7-2 and TRBJ2-3; D is unclear. The CDR3 has 14 amino acids. CDR1 is SGHTA, CDR2 FQGNSA, per germline. Trimming left V 1 base short and J 1 base short, with 6 bases between. The CDR3 loop is CASSLGLGTDTQYF. The CDR3 nucleotides are TGTGCCAGCAGCTTAGGGTTGGGCACAGATACGCAGTATTTT. The full variable domain, with the rest looked up from reference TRBV7-2 and TRBJ2-3, is GAGVSQSPSNKVTEKGKDVELRCDPISGHTALYWYRQSLGQGLEFLIYFQGNSAPDKSGLPSDRFSAERTGGSVSTLTIQRTQQEDSAVYLCASSLGLGTDTQYFGPGTRLTVL.

The V gene is TRBV7-2, the J gene TRBJ1-5; 11 bases line up with TRBD1. The J segment lost 6 bases and the V segment lost 5 bases, leaving 9 bases of the junction unmatched. Germline CDR1 SGHTA, CDR2 FQGNSA. The length of the CDR3 is 16 residues. CDR3 in amino acids: CASSPGPGQGVQPQHF. In DNA, the CDR3 is TGTGCCAGCAGCCCCGGACCGGGACAGGGGGTTCAGCCCCAGCATTTT.

The chain combines TRBV5-4 with TRBJ1-2; 8 bases match TRBD1. The junction had 9 bases not matched to a gene; V was cut back by 4 bases and J by 4 bases. The CDR3 extends over 15 amino acids. Germline CDR1 is SGHNT and CDR2 is YYREEE (reference sequence). CDR3 amino acids: CASSPTGAPSYGYTF. CDR3 in DNA: TGTGCCAGCAGCCCGACAGGGGCCCCTTCCTATGGCTACACCTTC.

V usage is TRBV6-1 and J usage is TRBJ1-1; 8 bases map to TRBD1. The junction had 12 bases not matched to a gene; V was cut back by 0 bases and J by 3 bases. CDR1 and CDR2 from the germline V gene are MNHNS and SASEGT. CDR3 size: 18 residues. CDR3 in amino acids: CASSEALLGRGQDTEAFF. The DNA for the CDR3 is TGTGCCAGCAGTGAAGCACTCCTGGGCAGGGGGCAGGACACTGAAGCTTTCTTT.

The chain joins TRBV6-5 to TRBJ1-6, with 7 bases that match TRBD1. Germline assignment: CDR1 MNHEY and CDR2 SVGAGI. The CDR3 has 14 residues. Unmatched junction bases numbered 5, after V lost 5 bases and J lost 7 bases. The CDR3 region has the DNA TGTGCCAGCAGTCCCCTGACAGGGAATTCACCCCTCCACTTT. Its protein is CASSPLTGNSPLHF.